This T cell receptor (beta chain) was captured in a study of blood T cell repertoires in COVID-19. Authors' processing steps: Using reference gene primer amplification, nucleated cell counts were estimated. Sequencing was performed with immunoSEQ multiplex PCR; in TCRdb, only in-frame clones are kept and a portion is missing. The V and J calls and clone size were taken over from that table, and D and trimming were inferred from the DNA. The repertoire holds fewer than 70,000 clones, with 84% as singletons. CDR3 length equals 15 residues. V was pared by 3 bases and J by 4 bases, with 7 bases of the junction left unmatched. Germline lookup yields CDR1 LNHDA and CDR2 SQIVND (reference sequence). A remark on this clone: Other DNA variants within this sample encode the same CDR3.

This TCR came from a middle-aged man with active COVID-19. The chain recombines TRBV19 with TRBJ2-5; TRBD2 matches at 8 bases. The sample was peripheral blood. The CDR3 DNA sequence: TGTGCCAGTAGTATCGGGGGGGCGCGAGGAGAGACCCAGTACTTC. Translation: CASSIGGARGETQYF. Full variable domain (outside the CDR3, taken from reference TRBV19 and TRBJ2-5): DGGITQSPKYLFRKEGQNVTLSCEQNLNHDAMYWYRQDPGQGLRLIYYSQIVNDFQKGDIAEGYSVSREKKESFPLTVTSAQKNPTAFYLCASSIGGARGETQYFGPGTRLLVL.